The clone carrying this T cell receptor (beta chain) was detected a few times. When the RNA was reverse transcribed, random hexamers were used with an input of about 0.45 to 1 ug. One entry per CDR3 protein results from TCRdb running MiXCR on the immunoSEQ multiplex PCR reads. The profile shows about 300,000 distinct CDR3 sequences, 85% of them singletons. The record originates from a study of CD8 T cells in Susac syndrome. The CDR3 contains 13 residues. V was clipped by 4 bases and J by 6 bases; unmatched bases: 3. CDR1 and CDR2 from the germline V gene are LNHDA and SQIVND (reference sequence). Material for sequencing was CD8+ T cells from PBMCs. The chain links TRBV19 to TRBJ2-1; 7 nucleotides align to TRBD1. This TCR was recovered from a human donor with multiple sclerosis. CDR3 in amino acids: CASSRTGVNEQFF. In nucleotides, the CDR3 is TGTGCCAGTAGTAGGACAGGCGTCAATGAGCAGTTCTTC.